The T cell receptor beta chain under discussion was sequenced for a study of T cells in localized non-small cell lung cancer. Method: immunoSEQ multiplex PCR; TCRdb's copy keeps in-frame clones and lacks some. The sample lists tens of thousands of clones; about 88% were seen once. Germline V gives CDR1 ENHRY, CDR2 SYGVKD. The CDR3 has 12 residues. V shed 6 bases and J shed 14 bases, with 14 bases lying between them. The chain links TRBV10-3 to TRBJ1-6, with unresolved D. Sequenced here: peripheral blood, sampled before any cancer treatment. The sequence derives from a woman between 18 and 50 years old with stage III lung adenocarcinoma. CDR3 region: CAISETWSTLHF. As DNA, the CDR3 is TGTGCCATCAGCGAGACCTGGTCCACCCTCCACTTT.